This T cell receptor (beta chain) derives from a study of kidney transplant recipient with SARS-CoV-2 infection. Comment on this clonotype: A much larger clone sits a single nucleotide away, making a read error possible.

Trimming removed 5 bases at V and 8 bases at J, with 13 bases between. Per the germline V gene, CDR1 is SGDLS and CDR2 is YYNGEE. CDR3 length equals 13 residues. TCRdb analysed the reads with MiXCR anew, one entry per CDR3 protein. Among fewer than 250,000 distinct CDR3 sequences listed, more than 25% were seen once. This sequence was found in a young adult male patient who had COVID-19 and was a kidney transplant recipient. The graft donor may account for some of the T cells. V gene TRBV9 combines with J gene TRBJ2-2; D call uncertain. The source material was a blood sample, sampled at baseline and on day 111 from a kidney transplant recipient. CDR3 bases: TGTGCCAGCAGGCCCGCAGAGCCAGGGGAGCTGTTTTTT. Its protein is CASRPAEPGELFF. Using reference TRBV9 and TRBJ2-2 for the parts outside the CDR3, the full variable domain is DSGVTQTPKHLITATGQRVTLRCSPRSGDLSVYWYQQSLDQGLQFLIQYYNGEERAKGNILERFSAQQFPDLHSELNLSSLELGDSALYFCASRPAEPGELFFGEGSRLTVL.